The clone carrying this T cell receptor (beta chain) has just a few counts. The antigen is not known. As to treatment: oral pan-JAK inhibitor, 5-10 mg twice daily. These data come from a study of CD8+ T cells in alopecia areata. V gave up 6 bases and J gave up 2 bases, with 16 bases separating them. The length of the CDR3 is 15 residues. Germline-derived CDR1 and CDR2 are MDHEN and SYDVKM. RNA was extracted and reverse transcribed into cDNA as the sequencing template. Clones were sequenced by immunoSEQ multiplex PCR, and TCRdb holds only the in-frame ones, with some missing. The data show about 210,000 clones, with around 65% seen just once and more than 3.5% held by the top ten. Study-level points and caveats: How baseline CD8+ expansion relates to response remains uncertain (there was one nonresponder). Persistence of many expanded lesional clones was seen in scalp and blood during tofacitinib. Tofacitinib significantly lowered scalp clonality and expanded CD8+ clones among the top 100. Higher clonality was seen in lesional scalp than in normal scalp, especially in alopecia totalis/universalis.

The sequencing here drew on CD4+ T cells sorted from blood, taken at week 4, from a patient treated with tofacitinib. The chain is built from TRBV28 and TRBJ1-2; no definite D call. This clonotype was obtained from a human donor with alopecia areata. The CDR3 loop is CASSSLGRTNYGYTF. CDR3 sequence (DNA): TGTGCCAGCAGCAGCCTTGGCAGGACGAACTATGGCTACACCTTC.